This T cell receptor beta chain appears in the sequencing data of a study of blood T cell repertoires in COVID-19. For the study at large: Collection of acute and convalescent COVID-19 samples took place in the United States, Italy and Spain. PBMCs, B-cell-depleted T cells, or T cells were the source of the cDNA or gDNA that made up the material.

J gave up 5 bases and V 3 bases, and 7 bases lay outside the gene matches. Germline assignment: CDR1 SGDLS and CDR2 YYNGEE. The CDR3 consists of 15 residues. In the source study's methods: From reference gene primer amplification, estimates of nucleated cell counts were derived. Sequenced by immunoSEQ multiplex PCR; TCRdb stores in-frame clones only, minus some. V and J calls and clone size are given by that table; D and trimming were obtained from the DNA. The top ten hold 1.5% to 2% of the sample, which has 200,000 to 300,000 clones, approximately 86% seen once. J is TRBJ1-4 and V is TRBV9, with 7 positions matching TRBD1. Sequencing was done on a sample of peripheral blood. This clonotype originated in a man under 40 with active or convalescent COVID-19. The CDR3 DNA follows: TGTGCCAGCAGCGGGCAAGGGGGCGTGAATGAAAAACTGTTTTTT. Amino acids: CASSGQGGVNEKLFF.